This T cell receptor beta chain was documented in a study of shared clonotypes between healthy human individuals. Overall study: Donors had three CD4 naive, three CD4 memory, two CD8 naive and one CD8 memory plate apiece.

As defined, naive CD8 cells were CD45RO-negative and positively selected for CCR7, with terminally differentiated effector memory CD45RA+ cells excluded. Study results and caveats: Roughly 5% of naive CD4 clonotypes were shared across a few donors. Sampling covered blood only; tissue repertoires likely differ.

Splitting of each subset's genomic DNA was done evenly across several immunoSEQ plates. Sequencing was performed with immunoSEQ multiplex PCR; in TCRdb, only in-frame clones are kept and a portion is missing. Seen here are around 1.9 million clones, roughly 93% observed once, and the top ten hold about 1.7%. Details on this clone: Its antigen is undetermined.

V lost 5 bases, J lost 3 bases, and 11 bases lay in between. The CDR3 totals 13 residues. Germline V gene lookup returns CDR1 SEHNR and CDR2 FQNEAQ (reference sequence). Material for sequencing was naive CD8+ T cells from PBMCs. The TCR originated in a man aged 18 to 30 in good health. Some clones in this sample may be carry-over from other donors' samples. The rearrangement uses TRBV7-9 and TRBJ2-7; no firm D call. This CDR3 is CASSERIFYEQYF. The CDR3 DNA is TGTGCCAGCAGCGAACGGATTTTCTACGAGCAGTACTTC.